The sequence of this T cell receptor (beta chain) was determined in a study of blood T cell repertoires in COVID-19. TCRdb's table, derived via immunoSEQ multiplex PCR, lists solely in-frame clones and lacks some. This sample yields about 200,000 clones, of which around 84% are seen a single time; about 2.9% belongs to the top ten. J gave up 4 bases and V 1 base, and 4 bases lay outside the gene matches. Germline assignment: CDR1 LGHDT and CDR2 YNNKEL (reference sequence). CDR3 length: 16 amino acids. The V call is TRBV3-1 (or the pseudogene TRBV3-2), the J call TRBJ2-7, with 13 nucleotides matching TRBD2. The sequence derives from a man in his 60s with acute or convalescent COVID-19. Sequencing was done on a sample of peripheral blood. Here the CDR3 reads CASSQATSGGAYEQYF. The DNA for the CDR3 is TGTGCCAGCAGCCAAGCAACTAGCGGGGGGGCGTACGAGCAGTACTTC.